Below, 32 T cell receptor beta chains from the same sample are listed, as sequenced in a study of blood T cell repertoires in COVID-19. The repertoire was sequenced with immunoSEQ multiplex PCR; TCRdb's copy has only in-frame clones and lacks some. The table has under 35,000 clones, roughly 84% seen once; the top ten hold 25%. The specimen was peripheral blood. The receptors were gathered from a man aged 65-85 years with active COVID-19.

V usage is TRBV6-2 or TRBV6-3 and J usage is TRBJ2-7; 9 nucleotides align to TRBD2. The CDR3 sequence is 15 residues long. The V segment lost 6 bases and the J segment 5 bases; nucleotides outside the gene matches: 11. CDR1 is MNHEY, CDR2 SVGEGT, per germline. CDR3 in DNA: TGTGCCAGCAGCACACAGCCGGGACTAGCCCACGAGCAGTACTTC. It codes for CASSTQPGLAHEQYF.

V gene TRBV5-1 combines with J gene TRBJ1-1; tentatively, D is TRBD1 (5 bases). The germline V and J ends were trimmed by 0 bases and 9 bases, with 12 bases remaining between them. Germline loops: CDR1 SGHRS, CDR2 YFSETQ. The CDR3 totals 13 residues. CDR3 coding DNA: TGCGCCAGCAGCTTGGCCGGGGGGGAGAAAGCTTTCTTT. Residues: CASSLAGGEKAFF. The full variable domain, in which reference TRBV5-1 and TRBJ1-1 provide the parts outside the CDR3, is KAGVTQTPRYLIKTRGQQVTLSCSPISGHRSVSWYQQTPGQGLQFLFEYFSETQRNKGNFPGRFSGRQFSNSRSEMNVSTLELGDSALYLCASSLAGGEKAFFGQGTRLTVV.

The V call is TRBV4-2, the J call TRBJ1-1; TRBD1 is a possible D gene (5 bases). CDR1 is LGHNA and CDR2 is YNFKEQ in the germline V gene. Trimming took off 0 bases at V and 11 bases at J, with 25 bases between the two ends. CDR3 size: 17 residues. Written as DNA, the CDR3 is TGTGCCAGCAGCCAAGAAGATTCCCGGGGGACTACCCTTGGGGCTTTCTTT. It codes for CASSQEDSRGTTLGAFF.

The chain joins TRBV6-4 to TRBJ2-1; the match to TRBD2 covers 8 bases. The CDR3 runs to 15 residues. V lost 5 bases and J lost 10; bases outside the gene matches: 13. CDR1 and CDR2 from the germline V gene are MRHNA and SNTAGT. The DNA of the CDR3 is TGTGCCAGCAGTTACGGACTAGCTGAGTTCGGGGAGCAGTTCTTC. As protein: CASSYGLAEFGEQFF.

There are a few counts of this clone. This rearrangement joins TRBV27 to TRBJ1-5, with unresolved D. Germline-derived CDR1 and CDR2 are MNHEY and SMNVEV (reference sequence). This CDR3 spans 15 amino acids. V was pared by 6 bases and J by 2 bases, with 14 bases between. This CDR3 is CASRAGLVGNQPQHF. The CDR3 DNA reads TGTGCCAGCAGGGCAGGCCTCGTCGGCAATCAGCCCCAGCATTTT.

This clone was counted between two and nine times. V and J are TRBV7-8 and TRBJ2-3; TRBD2 agrees at 9 bases. CDR3 length equals 16 residues. Trimming took 4 bases from V and 0 from J; bases not matched to a gene: 5. Germline V gene data show CDR1 as SGHVS and CDR2 as FQNEAQ. Written as DNA, the CDR3 is TGTGCCAGCAGCTCCGAACTAGCGGGCAGCACAGATACGCAGTATTTT. Translated, it gives CASSSELAGSTDTQYF.

This chain uses TRBV5-6 with TRBJ2-1; D might be TRBD1 (6 bases). Trimming left V 1 base short and J 2 bases short, with 10 bases between. Germline assignment: CDR1 SGHDT and CDR2 YYEEEE. This CDR3 is 15 amino acids long. The CDR3 spells CASSLIQGAYNEQFF. The CDR3 DNA follows: TGTGCCAGCAGCTTGATACAGGGAGCCTACAATGAGCAGTTCTTC.

V and J are TRBV4-1 and TRBJ2-1; D remains ambiguous. The CDR3 extends over 15 amino acids. The germline gives CDR1 MGHRA, CDR2 YSYEKL. V gave up 4 bases and J gave up 7 bases, with 17 bases separating them. CDR3 nucleotide sequence: TGCGCCAGCAGCCGCCTCCCCGGGTCCAGTAATGAGCAGTTCTTC. It yields the protein CASSRLPGSSNEQFF.

A remark on this clone: Other DNA sequences from this sample encode an identical CDR3 as well. The chain joins TRBV18 to TRBJ2-1; D unresolved. The CDR3 sequence is 13 residues long. Per germline, CDR1 KGHSH and CDR2 LQKENI. V dropped 0 bases and J dropped 4 bases, with 4 bases sitting between them. The CDR3 region is CASSPPGYNEQFF. DNA of the CDR3: TGTGCCAGCTCACCACCCGGGTACAATGAGCAGTTCTTC. The full variable domain, with the rest looked up from reference TRBV18 and TRBJ2-1, is NAGVMQNPRHLVRRRGQEARLRCSPMKGHSHVYWYRQLPEEGLKFMVYLQKENIIDESGMPKERFSAEFPKEGPSILRIQQVVRGDSAAYFCASSPPGYNEQFFGPGTRLTVL.

The chain joins TRBV29-1 to TRBJ1-1; D remains ambiguous. Germline CDR1 is SQVTM and CDR2 is ANQGSEA. The CDR3 is made up of 12 amino acids. Trimming took off 8 bases at V and 8 bases at J, with 18 bases between the two ends. The CDR3 region is CSPPGRNREAFF. The DNA for the CDR3 is TGCAGCCCCCCTGGCCGAAACAGAGAAGCTTTCTTT.

The V gene is TRBV6-5, the J gene TRBJ1-1; 8 bases are shared with TRBD1. Trimming took 7 bases from V and 12 from J; bases not matched to a gene: 10. Germline V gene sequence: CDR1 MNHEY, CDR2 SVGAGI. This CDR3 has 12 amino acids. The CDR3 region has the DNA TGTGCCAGCACCCGGGACAGGCTAACGTCTTTCTTT. Translating it yields CASTRDRLTSFF.

The gene calls are TRBV5-6 and TRBJ1-5, with 9 bases lining up with TRBD1. This CDR3 has 14 amino acids. Trimming removed 0 bases from V and 5 bases from J; junction bases left unmatched: 0. Germline lookup yields CDR1 SGHDT and CDR2 YYEEEE. Here the CDR3 DNA reads TGTGCCAGCAGCTTGGGGGACAGGGATCAGCCCCAGCATTTT. Encoded protein: CASSLGDRDQPQHF.

This chain links TRBV19 with TRBJ1-1; 7 positions match TRBD1. The junction had 8 bases not matched to a gene; V was cut back by 5 bases and J by 5 bases. This CDR3 spans 14 amino acids. From germline, CDR1 is LNHDA and CDR2 SQIVND (reference sequence). DNA of the CDR3: TGTGCCAGTAGTCGGTGGACAGGCGGAACTGAAGCTTTCTTT. Protein product: CASSRWTGGTEAFF.

By proportion, this clone is medium-sized. The V call is TRBV6-5, the J call TRBJ1-1; TRBD1 aligns across 8 bases. The CDR3 totals 13 residues. Germline CDR1 is MNHEY and CDR2 is SVGAGI. The trim removed 6 bases at V and 3 bases at J, leaving 3 bases unmatched. This CDR3 is CASRTDRDTEAFF. The CDR3 nucleotides read TGTGCCAGCAGGACGGACAGGGACACTGAAGCTTTCTTT.

This rearrangement joins TRBV19 to TRBJ2-1; TRBD2 might be the D (5 bases). Trimming removed 7 bases from V and 0 bases from J, with 13 bases in between. The CDR3 has 15 residues. Germline CDR1 LNHDA, CDR2 SQIVND (reference sequence). The CDR3 nucleotides read TGTGCCAGTAAGCAGCGGTCCCTCTCCTACAATGAGCAGTTCTTC. This translates into CASKQRSLSYNEQFF.

This sequence joins TRBV28 and TRBJ2-3, with 9 bases identical to TRBD1. The germline V gene encodes CDR1 MDHEN and CDR2 SYDVKM. The CDR3 runs 19 residues. Trimming took 2 bases from V and 3 from J; bases not matched to a gene: 15. CDR3 DNA: TGTGCCAGCAGTTTACCCCGGACAGGGGCCCAACCAAGGACAGATACGCAGTATTTT. It yields the protein CASSLPRTGAQPRTDTQYF.

In its sample, this clone was seen once. This rearrangement joins TRBV9 to TRBJ1-4; D call uncertain. CDR1 and CDR2 (germline): SGDLS, YYNGEE. Trimming cost V 2 bases and J 5 bases, with 10 bases left between them. There are 14 residues in the CDR3. The CDR3 loop is CASSVEKENEKLFF. CDR3 coding DNA: TGTGCCAGCAGCGTGGAGAAGGAGAATGAAAAACTGTTTTTT.

In DNA form, the CDR3 reads TGTGCCAGTAGTATTTTTAATTTGGCTTTCTTT. Translating gives CASSIFNLAFF. The chain couples TRBV19 to TRBJ1-1; no definite D call. V was trimmed by 3 bases and J by 11 bases, leaving 10 bases between them. The CDR3 contains 11 residues. The germline CDR1 and CDR2 sequences are LNHDA and SQIVND (reference sequence).

The chain joins TRBV18 to TRBJ2-1, with 8 bases lining up with TRBD2. The CDR3 length is 18 residues. The germline gives CDR1 KGHSH, CDR2 LQKENI. V lost 2 bases to trimming and J lost 10 bases; unmatched junction nucleotides: 19. The chain's CDR3 is CASSPGGSGTRSWREQFF. Here the CDR3 DNA reads TGTGCCAGCTCACCAGGGGGGAGTGGGACTAGGAGCTGGAGGGAGCAGTTCTTC. Using reference TRBV18 and TRBJ2-1 for the parts outside the CDR3, the full variable domain is NAGVMQNPRHLVRRRGQEARLRCSPMKGHSHVYWYRQLPEEGLKFMVYLQKENIIDESGMPKERFSAEFPKEGPSILRIQQVVRGDSAAYFCASSPGGSGTRSWREQFFGPGTRLTVL.

V usage is TRBV2 and J usage is TRBJ2-3; no reliable D call. CDR3 length: 20 residues. Trimming removed 5 bases at V and 0 bases at J, with 27 bases between. The V gene's germline CDR1 is SNHLY and CDR2 FYNNEI. CDR3 sequence reads: CASSHSPWRFRLYSTDTQYF. CDR3 DNA: TGTGCCAGCAGTCACTCTCCCTGGCGGTTTAGGCTTTATAGCACAGATACGCAGTATTTT. The whole variable domain, filled in from reference TRBV2 and TRBJ2-3, reads EPEVTQTPSHQVTQMGQEVILRCVPISNHLYFYWYRQILGQKVEFLVSFYNNEISEKSEIFDDQFSVERPDGSNFTLKIRSTKLEDSAMYFCASSHSPWRFRLYSTDTQYFGPGTRLTVL.

The rearrangement joins TRBV7-3 to TRBJ2-2, with TRBD1 matching over 9 bases. Germline lookup yields CDR1 SGHTA and CDR2 FQGTGA. This CDR3 contains 16 residues. Trimming took 4 bases from V and 6 from J; bases not matched to a gene: 9. For the CDR3, the DNA is TGTGCCAGCAGCTCAAGGGTCAACAGGGGGCCCGGGGAGCTGTTTTTT. Its protein is CASSSRVNRGPGELFF.

This clone was found a few times. The CDR3 is CASSSLAGRTGELFF. The CDR3 nucleotides are TGTGCCAGCAGCTCGCTAGCGGGGCGTACCGGGGAGCTGTTTTTT. This chain uses TRBV7-3 with TRBJ2-2, with 9 bases identical to TRBD2. J gave up 5 bases and V 4 bases, and 5 bases lay outside the gene matches. Germline V gene data show CDR1 as SGHTA and CDR2 as FQGTGA. The length of the CDR3 is 15 residues. Full variable domain (outside the CDR3, taken from reference TRBV7-3 and TRBJ2-2): GAGVSQTPSNKVTEKGKYVELRCDPISGHTALYWYRQSLGQGPEFLIYFQGTGAADDSGLPNDRFFAVRPEGSVSTLKIQRTERGDSAVYLCASSSLAGRTGELFFGEGSRLTVL.

The chain is built from TRBV9 and TRBJ2-1, with D possibly TRBD2 on 6 matching bases. V was trimmed by 0 bases and J by 9 bases, leaving 10 bases between them. Germline CDR1 reads SGDLS; CDR2 reads YYNGEE. CDR3 length equals 13 residues. CDR3 amino acids: CASSVGLVVEQFF. The CDR3 DNA reads TGTGCCAGCAGCGTAGGACTAGTGGTTGAGCAGTTCTTC.

The gene calls are TRBV6-6 and TRBJ1-2; weak D call: TRBD1 (6 bases). Trimming stripped 5 bases from V and 8 bases from J, with 12 bases between. The CDR3 is 12 amino acids. CDR1 and CDR2 from the germline V gene are MNHNY and SVGAGI (reference sequence). CDR3 in DNA: TGTGCCAGCAGTAGGTCAGGGGAAGGCTACACCTTC. Translation: CASSRSGEGYTF.

V gene TRBV12-3 or TRBV12-4 combines with J gene TRBJ1-1; D is unclear. V was clipped by 2 bases and J by 4 bases, with 8 bases between them. CDR3 length: 13 residues. This CDR3 is CASSLSRGTEAFF. The CDR3, as DNA: TGTGCCAGCAGTTTAAGTCGGGGCACTGAAGCTTTCTTT.

The CDR3 sequence is CASSLLGQEQETQYF. DNA of the CDR3: TGTGCCAGCAGCTTACTGGGACAGGAGCAAGAGACCCAGTACTTC. The V gene is TRBV7-3, the J gene TRBJ2-5; 8 bases are a match to TRBD1. The V segment lost 2 bases and the J segment 2 bases; nucleotides outside the gene matches: 4. The germline V gene has CDR1 SGHTA and CDR2 FQGTGA. The CDR3 length is 15 residues.

V is TRBV7-9 and J is TRBJ2-2, with 7 bases identical to TRBD1. The CDR3 has 12 amino acids. CDR1 is SEHNR, CDR2 FQNEAQ, per germline (reference sequence). V was clipped by 8 bases and J by 10 bases; unmatched bases: 7. The CDR3 DNA follows: TGTGCCAGCTACGGACAGGTGGAGGAGCTGTTTTTT. It specifies CASYGQVEELFF.

The V call is TRBV12-3 or TRBV12-4, the J call TRBJ1-1; D is unclear. CDR3 length: 11 amino acids. V was pared by 6 bases and J by 5 bases, with 7 bases between. CDR3 residues: CASSPRTEAFF. In DNA, the CDR3 is TGTGCCAGCAGCCCTAGGACTGAAGCTTTCTTT.

This chain joins TRBV28 and TRBJ2-2; no firm D call. Germline V lookup: CDR1 MDHEN, CDR2 SYDVKM. There are 12 residues in the CDR3. V was pared by 6 bases and J by 9 bases, with 11 bases between. The CDR3 sequence is CASRFGARELFF. DNA for the CDR3: TGTGCCAGCAGGTTCGGAGCTCGGGAGCTGTTTTTT.

The V gene is TRBV5-1, the J gene TRBJ1-5, with 7 bases fitting TRBD1. The V gene's germline CDR1 is SGHRS and CDR2 YFSETQ. This CDR3 is built from 15 residues. Trimming took 0 bases from V and 6 from J; bases not matched to a gene: 6. The CDR3 DNA sequence: TGCGCCAGCAGCTTGGCCGGGGACAGTTCTCAGCCCCAGCATTTT. It is translated as CASSLAGDSSQPQHF.

This rearrangement joins TRBV29-1 to TRBJ2-1; 7 nucleotides match TRBD2. The CDR3 runs 15 residues. V lost 7 bases, J lost 1 base, and 10 bases stayed unmatched. CDR1 is SQVTM, CDR2 ANQGSEA, per germline. As DNA, the CDR3 is TGCAGCGGTGCCTCCGGGGAGGGGTCCTACAATGAGCAGTTCTTC. Translating gives CSGASGEGSYNEQFF.

The rearrangement links TRBV4-2 to TRBJ2-7; possible D gene TRBD1, 7 bases. This CDR3 has 17 amino acids. Per the germline V gene, CDR1 is LGHNA and CDR2 is YNFKEQ. V was cut by 2 bases and J by 2 bases, with 19 bases left in between. In nucleotides, the CDR3 is TGTGCCAGCAGCCAAAATGTTCTCGGCGGGACAGCCTACGAGCAGTACTTC. The encoded protein is CASSQNVLGGTAYEQYF.